The rows below give T cell receptor beta chains drawn from one sample of a study of technical replicates of blood from several donors. The method was immunoSEQ multiplex PCR; TCRdb's version includes in-frame clones alone and lacks a portion of them. The sample lists roughly 56,000 clones; about 95% were seen once. The specimen was PBMCs. The receptors here all came from a human donor in good health. Some clones in this sample may be carry-over from other donors' samples. Each CDR3 is given with its conserved first and last residue. A D gene is named only where the DNA matches it firmly. The size of a clone is reported for some rows only, either as once, few or many, or as a class for expanded clones.

cdr3_aa cdr3_nt cdr3_length d_call clone_size j_call v_call
CASSSSGRTYEQYF TGTGCCAGCAGCTCTAGCGGGAGGACGTACGAGCAGTACTTC 14 TRBD2 . TRBJ2-7 TRBV7-2
CASSFSGTSGRGRYNEQFF TGTGCCAGCAGCTTTTCTGGGACTAGCGGGAGGGGGAGGTACAATGAGCAGTTCTTC 19 TRBD2 . TRBJ2-1 TRBV7-2
CASSPTSGRVYEQYF TGTGCCAGCAGCCCGACTAGCGGGAGGGTCTACGAGCAGTACTTC 15 TRBD2 . TRBJ2-7 TRBV7-8
CASSLRVVGNTIYF TGTGCCAGTAGCCTCAGGGTCGTCGGAAACACCATATATTTT 14 . once TRBJ1-3 TRBV19
CASSQPGQGAYNEQFF TGTGCCAGCAGTCAGCCCGGACAGGGGGCCTACAATGAGCAGTTCTTC 16 TRBD1 . TRBJ2-1 TRBV6-6
CAWSSGLYEQYF TGTGCCTGGAGTTCGGGACTCTACGAGCAGTACTTC 12 . . TRBJ2-7 TRBV30
CASSYTSGGGGEQFF TGTGCCAGCAGCTATACTAGCGGGGGAGGCGGTGAGCAGTTCTTC 15 TRBD2 . TRBJ2-1 TRBV11-3
CASRSQGLASPLHF TGTGCCAGCAGATCACAGGGTTTGGCTTCACCCCTCCACTTT 14 . . TRBJ1-6 TRBV25-1
CASSLAYGGGSGNTIYF TGTGCCAGCAGCTTAGCGTACGGGGGTGGGTCTGGAAACACCATATATTTT 17 . once TRBJ1-3 TRBV7-8
CAWRISGSSYNSPLHF TGTGCCTGGAGGATCAGCGGGAGCTCCTATAATTCACCCCTCCACTTT 16 . . TRBJ1-6 TRBV30
CASSYSQGVKTQYF TGTGCCAGCAGTTACTCGCAGGGTGTAAAGACCCAGTACTTC 14 . few TRBJ2-5 TRBV6-5
CASSLDRDGETQYF TGCGCCAGCAGCCTGGACAGGGATGGAGAGACCCAGTACTTC 14 TRBD1 . TRBJ2-5 TRBV5-1
CASSPQGANYGYTF TGCGCCAGCAGCCCACAAGGAGCAAACTATGGCTACACCTTC 14 . once TRBJ1-2 TRBV5-1
CASSRTSNNEQFF TGCGCCAGCAGCCGCACTTCAAACAATGAGCAGTTCTTC 13 . . TRBJ2-1 TRBV4-1
CASSNLISSSYEQYF TGTGCCAGCAGCAACTTGATTTCTAGCTCCTACGAGCAGTACTTC 15 . once TRBJ2-7 TRBV27
CASSLGTGSTEAFF TGTGCCAGCAGCTTAGGGACAGGCTCCACTGAAGCTTTCTTT 14 TRBD1 . TRBJ1-1 TRBV7-8
CASSQQGALGYTF TGCGCCAGCAGCCAACAGGGGGCGCTTGGCTACACCTTC 13 TRBD1 . TRBJ1-2 TRBV4-1
CASSLGGDDSPLHF TGTGCCAGCAGCCTGGGGGGCGATGATTCACCCCTCCACTTT 14 . . TRBJ1-6 TRBV5-6
CASSIEGAWTSGDNEQFF TGTGCCAGCAGCATTGAGGGGGCTTGGACTAGCGGCGACAATGAGCAGTTCTTC 18 TRBD2 . TRBJ2-1 TRBV13
CASSQRVGTSGGYEQYF TGCGCCAGCAGCCAGAGAGTTGGGACTAGCGGGGGGTACGAGCAGTACTTC 17 TRBD2 once TRBJ2-7 TRBV4-1
CASSPAVGRQPQHF TGCGCCAGCAGCCCCGCAGTGGGCCGTCAGCCCCAGCATTTT 14 . . TRBJ1-5 TRBV4-3
CASKGEAGYGYTF TGCGCCAGCAAAGGGGAGGCAGGCTATGGCTACACCTTC 13 . . TRBJ1-2 TRBV4-3
CASSERGTGGNTEAFF TGTGCCAGCAGCGAGAGAGGGACAGGGGGGAACACTGAAGCTTTCTTT 16 TRBD1 . TRBJ1-1 TRBV7-9
CASSQDGRDTRNTEAFF TGCGCCAGCAGCCAAGATGGGAGGGACACGAGAAACACTGAAGCTTTCTTT 17 . . TRBJ1-1 TRBV4-3
CASGLGLAKNIQYF TGTGCTAGTGGCCTGGGGCTAGCCAAAAACATTCAGTACTTC 14 . few TRBJ2-4 TRBV12-5
CASSPTSGGVHEQFF TGTGCCAGCAGCCCTACTAGCGGGGGGGTTCATGAGCAGTTCTTC 15 TRBD2 . TRBJ2-1 TRBV7-8
CASSFRQLGGGNTEAFF TGTGCCAGCAGTTTTCGGCAGCTGGGCGGAGGGAACACTGAAGCTTTCTTT 17 . . TRBJ1-1 TRBV27
CASKRQGFF TGTGCCAGTAAAAGGCAGGGTTTCTTT 9 . . TRBJ1-1 TRBV19
CAWRQGPTNTEAFF TGTGCCTGGAGACAGGGGCCTACGAACACTGAAGCTTTCTTT 14 TRBD1 . TRBJ1-1 TRBV30
CSVETPGLDYEQYF TGCAGCGTTGAAACTCCGGGACTAGACTACGAGCAGTACTTC 14 TRBD2 . TRBJ2-7 TRBV29-1
CASSPQDRGRLNTEAFF TGTGCCAGCAGTCCTCAGGACAGGGGGCGGCTAAACACTGAAGCTTTCTTT 17 TRBD1 . TRBJ1-1 TRBV2
CASHGAGVFSGNTIYF TGTGCCTCCCATGGGGCAGGGGTTTTCTCTGGAAACACCATATATTTT 16 . . TRBJ1-3 TRBV10-3
CASSTWTSGGPTSNTQYF TGTGCCAGCAGCACCTGGACTAGCGGGGGGCCAACCTCTAATACGCAGTATTTT 18 TRBD2 . TRBJ2-3 TRBV7-9
CASSPSAKNIQYF TGTGCCAGCAGCCCGTCTGCCAAAAACATTCAGTACTTC 13 . . TRBJ2-4 TRBV7-2
CASSRGQNTDTQYF TGTGCCAGCAGCAGGGGACAGAACACAGATACGCAGTATTTT 14 TRBD1 . TRBJ2-3 TRBV7-2
CASSGGYRSVYEQYF TGTGCCAGCAGTGGTGGCTACAGGTCCGTCTACGAGCAGTACTTC 15 . . TRBJ2-7 TRBV2
CASKYRGAGSTDTQYF TGTGCCAGCAAGTACAGGGGAGCGGGCAGCACAGATACGCAGTATTTT 16 . . TRBJ2-3 TRBV11-2
CASSQGAVQETQYF TGTGCCAGCAGCCAAGGGGCAGTCCAAGAGACCCAGTACTTC 14 . . TRBJ2-5 TRBV4-2
CAISEDRGGNQPQHF TGTGCCATCAGTGAGGACAGGGGGGGCAATCAGCCCCAGCATTTT 15 TRBD1 . TRBJ1-5 TRBV10-3
CASSQRNGYTF TGTGCCAGCTCCCAGCGCAATGGCTACACCTTC 11 . . TRBJ1-2 TRBV18
CASSPRDRGEQYF TGTGCCAGCAGCCCCCGGGACAGGGGCGAGCAGTACTTC 13 TRBD1 . TRBJ2-7 TRBV7-6
CASSELSGTSYEQYF TGTGCCAGCAGTGAACTGAGCGGGACCTCCTACGAGCAGTACTTC 15 TRBD2 few TRBJ2-7 TRBV6-1
CASSPGLAETGELFF TGTGCCAGCAGCCCGGGACTAGCAGAAACCGGGGAGCTGTTTTTT 15 TRBD2 . TRBJ2-2 TRBV11-3
CASSLERDSITGELFF TGTGCCAGCAGCTTAGAACGGGACAGCATCACCGGGGAGCTGTTTTTT 16 TRBD1 . TRBJ2-2 TRBV7-2
CASSSRRDRYF TGTGCCAGCAGCTCACGGAGGGACCGGTACTTC 11 . . TRBJ2-5 TRBV5-8
CASSIDGAVASQYF TGTGCCAGTAGTATAGATGGGGCCGTGGCGTCGCAGTATTTT 14 . once TRBJ2-3 TRBV19
CASSLGQGLTDTQYF TGTGCCAGCAGCTTGGGACAGGGACTCACAGATACGCAGTATTTT 15 TRBD1 . TRBJ2-3 TRBV7-9
CASRGTGEGQPQHF TGTGCCAGCAGAGGGACAGGGGAGGGTCAGCCCCAGCATTTT 14 TRBD1 . TRBJ1-5 TRBV6-1
CASSPLAGGYSPLHF TGTGCCAGCTCACCACTGGCAGGGGGGTATTCACCCCTCCACTTT 15 TRBD1 . TRBJ1-6 TRBV18